The entry below gives a single T cell receptor (beta chain) sequence along with its context. Antigen unknown. The sample is drawn from a study of post-analysis software for immune sequencing data. Study-level information: Relapsing-remitting, secondary progressive and progressive-relapsing multiple sclerosis were all included among the disease courses. Study-wide results and caveats: The study found significantly lower normalized Chao1 diversity in multiple sclerosis patients than in controls. Patients had higher frequencies than controls of roughly five TRBV segments, including TRBV5-6, TRBV5-1 and TRBV20-1. With F measure, samples from one preparation batch clustered together strongly.

The CDR3 runs 12 residues. Germline lookup yields CDR1 SEHNR and CDR2 FQNEAQ (reference sequence). Deletions cut 1 base from V and 6 bases from J, with 6 bases between. The library was made from cDNA and included unique molecular identifiers. TCRdb reprocessed the PCR reads via MiXCR and lists one record per CDR3 protein. The table shows about half a million distinct CDR3 sequences, with roughly 46% occurring only once. What was sequenced was blood. The rearrangement joins TRBV7-9 to TRBJ1-2; D gene uncertain. The sequence was collected from a girl aged 5-17 years with multiple sclerosis. DNA of the CDR3: TGTGCCAGCAGCTTAGATCTGGATGGCTACACCTTC. This translates into CASSLDLDGYTF.